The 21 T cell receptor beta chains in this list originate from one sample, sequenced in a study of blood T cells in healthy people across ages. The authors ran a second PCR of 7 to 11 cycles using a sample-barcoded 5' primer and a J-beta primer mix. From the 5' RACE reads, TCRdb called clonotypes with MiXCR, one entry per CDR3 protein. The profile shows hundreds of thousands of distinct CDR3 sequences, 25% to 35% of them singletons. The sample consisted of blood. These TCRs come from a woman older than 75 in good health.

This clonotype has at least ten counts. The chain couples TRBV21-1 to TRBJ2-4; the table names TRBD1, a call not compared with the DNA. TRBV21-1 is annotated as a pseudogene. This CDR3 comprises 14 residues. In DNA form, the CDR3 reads TGTGCCAGCAGCAAAGAGGAGGGGGAGTTGGTTCAGTACTTC. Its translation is CASSKEEGELVQYF.

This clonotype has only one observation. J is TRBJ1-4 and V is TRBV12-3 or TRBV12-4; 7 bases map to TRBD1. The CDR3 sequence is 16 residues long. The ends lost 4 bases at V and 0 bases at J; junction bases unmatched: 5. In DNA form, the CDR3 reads TGTGCCAGCAGTTCATCAGGGGGGGCAACTAATGAAAAACTGTTTTTT. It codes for CASSSSGGATNEKLFF.

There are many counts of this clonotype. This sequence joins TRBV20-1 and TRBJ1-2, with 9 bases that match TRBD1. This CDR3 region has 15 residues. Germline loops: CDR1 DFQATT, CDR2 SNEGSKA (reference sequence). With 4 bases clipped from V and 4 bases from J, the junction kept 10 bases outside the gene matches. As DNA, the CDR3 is TGCAGTGCTACAGCGGTAGGACAGGGGTTCTATGGCTACACCTTC. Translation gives CSATAVGQGFYGYTF.

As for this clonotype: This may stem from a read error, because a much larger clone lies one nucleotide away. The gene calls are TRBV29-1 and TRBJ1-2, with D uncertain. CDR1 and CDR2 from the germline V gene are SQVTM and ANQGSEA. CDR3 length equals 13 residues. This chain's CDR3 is CSVERDTREGCTF. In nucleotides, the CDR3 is TGCAGCGTTGAGAGAGACACCCGAGAGGGCTGCACCTTC.

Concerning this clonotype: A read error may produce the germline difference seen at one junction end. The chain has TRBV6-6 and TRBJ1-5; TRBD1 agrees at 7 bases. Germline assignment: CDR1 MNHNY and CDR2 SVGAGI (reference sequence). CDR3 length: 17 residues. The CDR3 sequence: CASSHSKTGTSNQPQHF. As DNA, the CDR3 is TGTGCCAGCAGTCACTCAAAGACAGGGACCAGCAATCAGCCCCAGCATTTT.

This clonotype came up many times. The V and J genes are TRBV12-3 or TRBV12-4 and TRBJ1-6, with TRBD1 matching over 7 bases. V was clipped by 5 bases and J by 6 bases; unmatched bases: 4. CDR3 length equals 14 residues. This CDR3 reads CASSRTGANSPLHF. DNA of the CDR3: TGTGCCAGCAGTCGTACAGGGGCTAATTCACCCCTCCACTTT.

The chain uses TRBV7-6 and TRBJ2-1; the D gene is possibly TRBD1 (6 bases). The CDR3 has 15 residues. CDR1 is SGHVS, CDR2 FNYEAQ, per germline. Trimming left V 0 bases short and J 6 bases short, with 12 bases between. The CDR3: CASSLAKGDFNEQFF. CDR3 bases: TGTGCCAGCAGCTTAGCGAAGGGGGATTTCAATGAGCAGTTCTTC. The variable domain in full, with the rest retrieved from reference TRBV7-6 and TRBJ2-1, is GAGVSQSPRYKVTKRGQDVALRCDPISGHVSLYWYRQALGQGPEFLTYFNYEAQQDKSGLPNDRFSAERPEGSISTLTIQRTEQRDSAMYRCASSLAKGDFNEQFFGPGTRLTVL.

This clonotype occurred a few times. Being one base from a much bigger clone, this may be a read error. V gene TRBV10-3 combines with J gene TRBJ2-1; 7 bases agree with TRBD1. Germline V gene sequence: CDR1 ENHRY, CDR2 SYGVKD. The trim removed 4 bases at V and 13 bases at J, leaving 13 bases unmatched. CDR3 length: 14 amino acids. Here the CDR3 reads CAISGLGQSETQFF. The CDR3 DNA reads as TGTGCCATCAGTGGGTTGGGACAGAGCGAGACCCAGTTCTTC.

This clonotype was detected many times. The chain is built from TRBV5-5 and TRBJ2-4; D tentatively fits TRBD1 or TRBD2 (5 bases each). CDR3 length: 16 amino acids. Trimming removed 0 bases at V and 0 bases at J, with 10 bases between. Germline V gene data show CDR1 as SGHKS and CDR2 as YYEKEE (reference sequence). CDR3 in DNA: TGTGCCAGCAGCTTGGAGTGGGGGATAGCCAAAAACATTCAGTACTTC. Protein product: CASSLEWGIAKNIQYF.

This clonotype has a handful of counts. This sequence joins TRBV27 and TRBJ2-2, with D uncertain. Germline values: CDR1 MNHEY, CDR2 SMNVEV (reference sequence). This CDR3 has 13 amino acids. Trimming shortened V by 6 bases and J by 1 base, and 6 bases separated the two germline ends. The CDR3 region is CASSQRNTGELFF. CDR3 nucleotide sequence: TGTGCCAGCAGCCAACGGAACACCGGGGAGCTGTTTTTT.

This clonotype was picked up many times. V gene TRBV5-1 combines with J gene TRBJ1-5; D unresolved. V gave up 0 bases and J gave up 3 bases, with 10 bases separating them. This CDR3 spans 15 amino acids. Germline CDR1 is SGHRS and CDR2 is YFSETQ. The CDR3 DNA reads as TGCGCCAGCAGCTTGGTGTGGGGTTCCAATCAGCCCCAGCATTTT. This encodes CASSLVWGSNQPQHF.

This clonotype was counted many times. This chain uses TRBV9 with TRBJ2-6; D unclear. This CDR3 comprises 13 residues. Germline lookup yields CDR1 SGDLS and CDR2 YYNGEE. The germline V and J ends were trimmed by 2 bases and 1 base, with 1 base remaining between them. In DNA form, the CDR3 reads TGTGCCAGCAGCGTGTCTGGGGCCAACGTCCTGACTTTC. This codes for CASSVSGANVLTF.

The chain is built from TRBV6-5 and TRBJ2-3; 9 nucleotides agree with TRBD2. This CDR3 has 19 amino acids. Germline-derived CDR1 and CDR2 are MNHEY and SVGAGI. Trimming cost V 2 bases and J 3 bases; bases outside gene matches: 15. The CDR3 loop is CASSYLSGGPASGTDTQYF. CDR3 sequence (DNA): TGTGCCAGCAGTTACCTTAGCGGGGGACCTGCCTCGGGGACAGATACGCAGTATTTT.

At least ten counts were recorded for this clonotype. The CDR3 nucleotides are TGTGCCAGCCGGGCTGGGGCCAACGTCCTGACTTTC. Encoded protein: CASRAGANVLTF. V gene TRBV7-2 combines with J gene TRBJ2-6; D gene uncertain. V shed 8 bases and J shed 2 bases, with 4 bases lying between them. Germline CDR1 and CDR2: SGHTA and FQGNSA. The CDR3 is 12 amino acids.

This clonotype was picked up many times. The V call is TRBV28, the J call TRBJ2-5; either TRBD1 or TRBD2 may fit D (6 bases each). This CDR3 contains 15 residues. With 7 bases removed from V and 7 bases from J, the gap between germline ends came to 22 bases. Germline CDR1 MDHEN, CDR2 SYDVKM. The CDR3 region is CASTVGGKGPRTQYF. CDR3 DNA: TGTGCCAGCACCGTAGGGGGGAAAGGGCCCAGGACCCAGTACTTC. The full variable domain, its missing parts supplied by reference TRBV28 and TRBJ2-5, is DVKVTQSSRYLVKRTGEKVFLECVQDMDHENMFWYRQDPGLGLRLIYFSYDVKMKEKGDIPEGYSVSREKKERFSLILESASTNQTSMYLCASTVGGKGPRTQYFGPGTRLLVL.

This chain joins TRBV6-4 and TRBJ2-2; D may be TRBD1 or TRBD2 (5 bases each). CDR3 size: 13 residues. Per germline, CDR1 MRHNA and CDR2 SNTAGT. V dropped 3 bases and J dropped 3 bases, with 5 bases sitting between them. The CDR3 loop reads CASSEGDTGELFF. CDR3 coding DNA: TGTGCCAGCAGTGAGGGGGACACCGGGGAGCTGTTTTTT.

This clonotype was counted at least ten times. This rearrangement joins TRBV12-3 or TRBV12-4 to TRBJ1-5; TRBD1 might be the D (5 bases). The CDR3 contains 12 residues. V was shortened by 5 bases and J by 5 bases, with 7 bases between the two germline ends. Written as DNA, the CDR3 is TGTGCCAGCAGTCAGACAGATCAGCCCCAGCATTTT. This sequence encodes CASSQTDQPQHF.

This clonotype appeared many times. Here the CDR3 reads CASSLDGQTNSPLHF. CDR3 coding DNA: TGCGCCAGCAGCTTAGACGGACAGACTAATTCACCCCTCCACTTT. The chain combines TRBV5-1 with TRBJ1-6; D is perhaps TRBD1 (6 bases). Trimming removed 2 bases at V and 6 bases at J, with 12 bases between. The germline V gene has CDR1 SGHRS and CDR2 YFSETQ. This CDR3 comprises 15 residues.

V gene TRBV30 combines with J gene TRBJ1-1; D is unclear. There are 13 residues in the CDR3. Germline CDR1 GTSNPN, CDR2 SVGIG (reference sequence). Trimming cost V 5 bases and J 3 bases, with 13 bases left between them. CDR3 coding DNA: TGTGCCTGGGGTCATAGGACCGACACTGAAGCTTTCTTT. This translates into CAWGHRTDTEAFF.

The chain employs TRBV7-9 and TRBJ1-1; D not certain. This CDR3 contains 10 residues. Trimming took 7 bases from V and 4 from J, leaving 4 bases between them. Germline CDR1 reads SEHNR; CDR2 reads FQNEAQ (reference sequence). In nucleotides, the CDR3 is TGTGCCAGCAAAGGCACTGAAGCTTTCTTT. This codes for CASKGTEAFF.

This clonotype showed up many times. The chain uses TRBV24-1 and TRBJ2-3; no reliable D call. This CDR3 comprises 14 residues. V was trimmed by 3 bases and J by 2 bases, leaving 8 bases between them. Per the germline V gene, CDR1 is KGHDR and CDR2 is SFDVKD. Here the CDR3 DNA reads TGTGCCACCAGTGATCCGGGTTCCACAGATACGCAGTATTTT. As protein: CATSDPGSTDTQYF.